Listed here are 27 T cell receptor beta chains from one sample, sequenced in a study of glioma-infiltrating T cells after dendritic cell vaccination (TCRdb year 2016). Library preparation employed the immunoSEQ multiplex PCR assay. The immuneACCESS repertoire file appears here via TCRdb, limited to in-frame rearrangements. These files lack a portion of the clones; in checked studies, under half of the deficit traces to unresolved V genes, and the cause of the others is not known. Counted in this sample were tens of thousands of clones; approximately 90% of them appeared once. The ten most abundant clones make up less than 2.5% of the sample. The sequenced sample was blood, obtained before dendritic cell vaccination. The receptors stem from a human donor with glioblastoma.

The chain employs TRBV4-2 and TRBJ2-7; 12 bases are shared with TRBD2. V was pared by 1 base and J by 4 bases, with 5 bases of the junction left unmatched. The CDR3 is 16 amino acids. Germline loops: CDR1 LGHNA, CDR2 YNFKEQ. DNA for the CDR3: TGTGCCAGCAGCCAAGCTCCTAGCGGGGGGGGGTACGAGCAGTACTTC. It translates to CASSQAPSGGGYEQYF.

CDR3 sequence reads: CASSLISSGGPTKNIQYF. In nucleotides, the CDR3 is TGCGCCAGCAGCCTCATCTCTAGCGGGGGACCCACCAAAAACATTCAGTACTTC. This chain uses TRBV4-1 with TRBJ2-4; TRBD2 matches 10 bases. Germline lookup yields CDR1 MGHRA and CDR2 YSYEKL. V was pared by 4 bases and J by 2 bases, with 11 bases of the junction left unmatched. The CDR3 is made up of 18 amino acids.

The V gene is TRBV9, the J gene TRBJ2-3; 11 positions agree with TRBD2. Germline lookup yields CDR1 SGDLS and CDR2 YYNGEE. The CDR3 runs to 15 residues. Unmatched junction bases numbered 2, after V lost 1 base and J lost 4 bases. This CDR3 is CASSVTSGGADTQYF. The CDR3 bases are TGTGCCAGCAGCGTAACTAGCGGGGGTGCAGATACGCAGTATTTT.

The chain carries TRBV18 and TRBJ1-1, with 7 nucleotides matching TRBD1. Germline V gene data show CDR1 as KGHSH and CDR2 as LQKENI. The J segment lost 3 bases and the V segment lost 8 bases, leaving 12 bases of the junction unmatched. CDR3 length equals 15 residues. This CDR3 is CASRLYGTDDTEAFF. The DNA for the CDR3 is TGTGCCAGCCGGCTGTATGGGACAGATGACACTGAAGCTTTCTTT.

J is TRBJ2-5 and V is TRBV2, with D possibly TRBD1 on 5 matching bases. CDR1 is SNHLY and CDR2 is FYNNEI in the germline V gene. V gave up 2 bases and J gave up 7 bases, with 14 bases separating them. The CDR3 totals 14 residues. The CDR3 nucleotides are TGTGCCAGCAGTGAAACCAGGGCTGGTGGGACCCAGTACTTC. Its protein is CASSETRAGGTQYF.

V gene TRBV5-1 combines with J gene TRBJ1-2; perhaps TRBD1 as D (6 bases). CDR1 and CDR2 (germline): SGHRS, YFSETQ. V lost 5 bases and J lost 0, with 17 bases in between. This CDR3 region has 16 residues. CDR3 loop: CASRRRLDRANYGYTF. DNA for the CDR3: TGCGCCAGCAGGCGGAGGCTGGACAGAGCTAACTATGGCTACACCTTC. The full variable domain, in which reference TRBV5-1 and TRBJ1-2 provide the parts outside the CDR3, is KAGVTQTPRYLIKTRGQQVTLSCSPISGHRSVSWYQQTPGQGLQFLFEYFSETQRNKGNFPGRFSGRQFSNSRSEMNVSTLELGDSALYLCASRRRLDRANYGYTFGSGTRLTVV.

This clone was counted a single time. This chain joins TRBV6-5 and TRBJ2-3; 7 nucleotides match TRBD2. This CDR3 region has 16 residues. CDR1 MNHEY and CDR2 SVGAGI come from the germline V gene. The trim removed 0 bases at V and 2 bases at J, leaving 5 bases unmatched. The DNA of the CDR3 is TGTGCCAGCAGTTACTCCTGGGGGGGGGTCACAGATACGCAGTATTTT. It codes for CASSYSWGGVTDTQYF.

This chain joins TRBV5-8 and TRBJ1-1, with TRBD1 as a possible D gene (5 bases). Per germline, CDR1 SGHTS and CDR2 YDEGEE. This CDR3 comprises 13 residues. Trimming took off 4 bases at V and 8 bases at J, with 15 bases between the two ends. CDR3 residues: CASSAGTVPEAFF. For the CDR3, the DNA is TGTGCCAGCAGCGCCGGGACTGTTCCCGAAGCTTTCTTT.

This clone was seen only once. This CDR3 is CASSPGGTVQETQYF. As DNA, the CDR3 is TGTGCCAGCAGCCCAGGGGGTACAGTCCAAGAGACCCAGTACTTC. The chain joins TRBV7-9 to TRBJ2-5; 7 bases match TRBD1. CDR3 length: 15 residues. J was trimmed by 1 base and V by 5 bases; bases with no gene match: 7. Germline lookup yields CDR1 SEHNR and CDR2 FQNEAQ (reference sequence).

The gene calls are TRBV10-2 and TRBJ1-2; D uncertain. Looked up from germline, CDR1 is WSHSY and CDR2 is SAAADI. This CDR3 is 13 amino acids long. Trimming shortened V by 6 bases and J by 6 bases, and 14 bases separated the two germline ends. CDR3 residues: CASREDLSHGYTF. The CDR3 nucleotides read TGCGCCAGCAGAGAAGACTTATCTCATGGCTACACCTTC.

The rearrangement joins TRBV6-6 to TRBJ2-7; D perhaps matches TRBD2 (6 bases). V lost 0 bases and J lost 0, with 12 bases in between. Germline V gives CDR1 MNHNY, CDR2 SVGAGI (reference sequence). CDR3 length equals 16 residues. CDR3 nucleotides: TGTGCCAGCAGTTACTCGAAGGCGGGGAACTCCTACGAGCAGTACTTC. Translated: CASSYSKAGNSYEQYF.

The J gene is TRBJ1-1, the V gene TRBV7-8; D call uncertain. Germline CDR1 SGHVS, CDR2 FQNEAQ. Deletions cut 3 bases from V and 3 bases from J, with 11 bases between. The CDR3 length is 14 residues. CDR3 loop: CASSFFPGDTEAFF. The CDR3 nucleotides are TGTGCCAGCAGCTTTTTTCCGGGTGACACTGAAGCTTTCTTT. Full variable domain (outside the CDR3, taken from reference TRBV7-8 and TRBJ1-1): GAGVSQSPRYKVAKRGQDVALRCDPISGHVSLFWYQQALGQGPEFLTYFQNEAQLDKSGLPSDRFFAERPEGSVSTLKIQRTQQEDSAVYLCASSFFPGDTEAFFGQGTRLTVV.

The rearrangement uses TRBV5-1 and TRBJ2-7; the D gene is possibly TRBD2 (7 bases). The CDR3 totals 13 residues. V lost 0 bases and J 6 bases, leaving 10 bases between the germline ends. Germline V gene sequence: CDR1 SGHRS, CDR2 YFSETQ. The CDR3, as DNA: TGCGCCAGCAGCTTGGGGAGGGGGGGCGAGCAGTACTTC. Translating gives CASSLGRGGEQYF.

The chain is built from TRBV7-6 and TRBJ2-3, with 7 bases aligning to TRBD2. CDR3 size: 12 residues. Germline trimming cut 1 base from V and 11 bases from J; bases unmatched to any gene: 3. CDR1 is SGHVS and CDR2 is FNYEAQ in the germline V gene. CDR3 DNA sequence: TGTGCCAGCAGCTTAGGGTCTAGCGGGCAGTATTTT. This codes for CASSLGSSGQYF. The whole variable domain, filled in from reference TRBV7-6 and TRBJ2-3, reads GAGVSQSPRYKVTKRGQDVALRCDPISGHVSLYWYRQALGQGPEFLTYFNYEAQQDKSGLPNDRFSAERPEGSISTLTIQRTEQRDSAMYRCASSLGSSGQYFGPGTRLTVL.

J is TRBJ2-2 and V is TRBV15, with 10 bases aligning to TRBD1. Trimming at V came to 6 bases and at J to 6 bases, leaving 4 bases not matched to a gene. Per the germline V gene, CDR1 is LNHNV and CDR2 is YYDKDF (reference sequence). The CDR3 spans 14 residues. CDR3 in amino acids: CATRQTGGSGELFF. The CDR3 DNA sequence: TGTGCCACCAGACAGACAGGGGGCTCCGGGGAGCTGTTTTTT.

This clone was seen only a few times. The chain combines TRBV5-4 with TRBJ1-4, with D maybe TRBD1 (5 bases). Germline values: CDR1 SGHNT, CDR2 YYREEE (reference sequence). The CDR3 has 17 amino acids. The V and J ends lost 4 bases and 4 bases respectively, with 20 bases between them. CDR3 loop: CASSVTGRDSRNEKLFF. CDR3 coding DNA: TGTGCCAGCAGCGTCACCGGCCGGGACTCCCGTAATGAAAAACTGTTTTTT.

CDR3 protein: CASSDSYTDTQYF. CDR3 bases: TGTGCCAGCAGTGATTCGTACACAGATACGCAGTATTTT. The V call is TRBV2, the J call TRBJ2-3; D not resolved. The germline gives CDR1 SNHLY, CDR2 FYNNEI. Trimming shortened V by 3 bases and J by 2 bases, and 6 bases separated the two germline ends. The CDR3 consists of 13 residues. The entire variable domain, with the rest obtained from reference TRBV2 and TRBJ2-3, is as follows: EPEVTQTPSHQVTQMGQEVILRCVPISNHLYFYWYRQILGQKVEFLVSFYNNEISEKSEIFDDQFSVERPDGSNFTLKIRSTKLEDSAMYFCASSDSYTDTQYFGPGTRLTVL.

The gene calls are TRBV5-6 and TRBJ1-6; TRBD1 is a possible D gene (6 bases). Germline CDR1 and CDR2: SGHDT and YYEEEE. Trimming left V 2 bases short and J 10 bases short, with 16 bases between. The CDR3 extends over 15 amino acids. CDR3 sequence (DNA): TGTGCCAGCAGCTTATCCGCAGGGGTTGAGTCACCCCTCCACTTT. Protein product: CASSLSAGVESPLHF.

The J gene is TRBJ1-2, the V gene TRBV6-4; 7 bases are shared with TRBD1. CDR1 is MRHNA and CDR2 is SNTAGT in the germline V gene. This CDR3 has 15 amino acids. V lost 3 bases to trimming and J lost 4 bases; unmatched junction nucleotides: 8. CDR3 region: CASSEGGTVPYGYTF. Here the CDR3 DNA reads TGTGCCAGCAGTGAAGGAGGGACAGTCCCCTATGGCTACACCTTC.

The rearrangement uses TRBV27 and TRBJ2-5, with 9 bases identical to TRBD1. Losses at the gene ends were 7 bases for V and 2 bases for J; bases not matched to a gene: 2. The length of the CDR3 is 13 residues. CDR1 and CDR2 from the germline V gene are MNHEY and SMNVEV (reference sequence). CDR3: CASKTGGQETQYF. The DNA of the CDR3 is TGTGCCAGCAAGACAGGGGGACAAGAGACCCAGTACTTC.

The chain has TRBV5-6 and TRBJ1-3, with a possible D match to TRBD1 (6 bases). The CDR3 runs to 14 residues. The V and J ends lost 4 bases and 3 bases respectively, with 11 bases between them. CDR1 is SGHDT, CDR2 YYEEEE, per germline. CDR3: CASSRGGNGNTIYF. The CDR3 DNA sequence: TGTGCCAGCAGCCGGGGGGGCAATGGAAACACCATATATTTT.

The chain combines TRBV18 with TRBJ1-4; D not resolved. Per germline, CDR1 KGHSH and CDR2 LQKENI. This CDR3 has 13 residues. The V gene lost 2 bases and the J gene lost 7 bases, with 8 bases spanning the gap. CDR3 region: CASSPRQAEKLFF. The CDR3 DNA is TGTGCCAGCTCACCAAGACAAGCTGAAAAACTGTTTTTT.

The chain employs TRBV6-5 and TRBJ2-5; tentative D call: TRBD1 (5 bases). CDR1 and CDR2 (germline): MNHEY, SVGAGI. The CDR3 is 15 amino acids. Trimming shortened V by 0 bases and J by 5 bases, and 13 bases separated the two germline ends. CDR3 sequence: CASSYSIADIETQYF. The DNA for the CDR3 is TGTGCCAGCAGTTACTCGATTGCGGACATTGAGACCCAGTACTTC.

J is TRBJ1-2 and V is TRBV7-2; TRBD1 is a possible D gene (6 bases). V shed 3 bases and J shed 4 bases, with 15 bases lying between them. The germline gives CDR1 SGHTA, CDR2 FQGNSA. CDR3 length: 15 residues. CDR3 sequence: CASSLLGQQGYGYTF. CDR3 in DNA: TGTGCCAGCAGCTTGCTAGGACAGCAGGGCTATGGCTACACCTTC.

The chain recombines TRBV5-1 with TRBJ2-3; D is ambiguous. Trimming left V 5 bases short and J 1 base short, with 8 bases between. The CDR3 consists of 13 residues. The germline V gene encodes CDR1 SGHRS and CDR2 YFSETQ. CDR3 sequence reads: CASSEAGTDTQYF. CDR3 sequence (DNA): TGCGCCAGCAGTGAAGCCGGCACAGATACGCAGTATTTT.

The chain recombines TRBV7-8 with TRBJ2-1, with 12 positions matching TRBD2. Unmatched junction bases numbered 13, after V lost 5 bases and J lost 8 bases. This CDR3 spans 17 amino acids. Germline values: CDR1 SGHVS, CDR2 FQNEAQ. As DNA, the CDR3 is TGTGCCAGCAGCCCAAGCTTACTAGCGGGGGGCTATGATGAGCAGTTCTTC. Translated: CASSPSLLAGGYDEQFF.

V and J are TRBV30 and TRBJ2-2, with 7 bases lining up with TRBD2. Trimming took 4 bases from V and 4 from J; bases not matched to a gene: 12. The CDR3 contains 16 residues. Per germline, CDR1 GTSNPN and CDR2 SVGIG (reference sequence). Here the CDR3 reads CAWNWAGELTTGELFF. In nucleotides, the CDR3 is TGTGCCTGGAATTGGGCGGGGGAACTCACCACCGGGGAGCTGTTTTTT.